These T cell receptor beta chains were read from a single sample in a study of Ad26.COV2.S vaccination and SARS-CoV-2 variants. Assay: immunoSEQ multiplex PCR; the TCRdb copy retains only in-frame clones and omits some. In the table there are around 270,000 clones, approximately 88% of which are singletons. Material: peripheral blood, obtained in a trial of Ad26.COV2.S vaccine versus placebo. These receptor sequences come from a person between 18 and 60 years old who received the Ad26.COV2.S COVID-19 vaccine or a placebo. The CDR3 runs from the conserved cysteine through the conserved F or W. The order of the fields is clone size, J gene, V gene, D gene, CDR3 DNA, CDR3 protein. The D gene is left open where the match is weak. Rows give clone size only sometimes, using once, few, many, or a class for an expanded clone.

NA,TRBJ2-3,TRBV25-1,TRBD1,TGTGCCAGCAGTCCAACAGGGGCCTCGACAGATACGCAGTATTTT,CASSPTGASTDTQYF
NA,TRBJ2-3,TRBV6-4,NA,TGTGCCAGCAGTCTCGACCTAGCCACCTCAGATACGCAGTATTTT,CASSLDLATSDTQYF
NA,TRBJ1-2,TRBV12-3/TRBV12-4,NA,TGTGCCAGCATGGCAGGGCCGAACTATGGCTACACCTTC,CASMAGPNYGYTF
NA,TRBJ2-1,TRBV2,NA,TGTGCCAGCAGTAAGAGGGTTGTGCGGTTCTTC,CASSKRVVRFF
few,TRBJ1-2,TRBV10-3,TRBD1,TGTGCCATCAGTGACTCGACAGGGCCACCCAGGGTCTACACCTTC,CAISDSTGPPRVYTF
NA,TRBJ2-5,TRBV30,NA,TGTGCCTGGGGGTCGTTCCTGGGGGCAGGTGGAGAGACCCAGTACTTC,CAWGSFLGAGGETQYF
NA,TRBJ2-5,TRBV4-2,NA,TGTGCCAGCAGCCAAGAGTCCCAGCGATATGATCAAGAGACCCAGTACTTC,CASSQESQRYDQETQYF
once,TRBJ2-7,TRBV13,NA,TGTGCCAGCAGCTTAGTTGGGGAGCAGTACTTC,CASSLVGEQYF
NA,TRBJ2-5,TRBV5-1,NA,TGCGCCAGCAGCCCGGGGACGGTTGCATTGATAGGGCAAGAGACCCAGTACTTC,CASSPGTVALIGQETQYF
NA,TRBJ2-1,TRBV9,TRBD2,TGTGCCAGCAGCCTCGGCGGGGGGACCTACAATGAGCAGTTCTTC,CASSLGGGTYNEQFF
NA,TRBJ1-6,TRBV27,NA,TGTGCCAGCAGGGCGGAGGTCAACAGCTATAATTCACCCCTCCACTTT,CASRAEVNSYNSPLHF
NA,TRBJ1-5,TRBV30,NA,TGTGCCTGGAGCGGGGACCGCAATCAGCCCCAGCATTTT,CAWSGDRNQPQHF
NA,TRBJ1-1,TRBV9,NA,TGTGCCAGCAGCCCCCAAGGAGCGATGAACACTGAAGCTTTCTTT,CASSPQGAMNTEAFF
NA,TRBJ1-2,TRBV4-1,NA,TGCGCCAGCAGCCCGACCCGAAGGGCTGGCGATGGCTACACCTTC,CASSPTRRAGDGYTF
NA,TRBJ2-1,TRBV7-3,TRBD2,TGTGCCAGCCAACTAGCGGGGGGGCAGTTCAATGAGCAGTTCTTC,CASQLAGGQFNEQFF
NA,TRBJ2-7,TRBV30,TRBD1,TGTGCCTGGAGTCCCGGGACAGGCTACGAGCAGTACTTC,CAWSPGTGYEQYF
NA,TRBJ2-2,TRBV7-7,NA,TGTGCCAGCAGCCCGCTTTCCGGGACTGCCAACACCGGGGAGCTGTTTTTT,CASSPLSGTANTGELFF
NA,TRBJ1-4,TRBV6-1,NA,TGTGCCAGCAGTGAAGCTGGGGGGACCGTTGAAAAACTGTTTTTT,CASSEAGGTVEKLFF
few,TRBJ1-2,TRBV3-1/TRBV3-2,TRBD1,TGTGCCAGCAGCCACGGGACAGGGTATGGCTACACCTTC,CASSHGTGYGYTF
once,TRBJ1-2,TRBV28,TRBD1,TGTGCCAGCAGCAACTCCGGGACAGGGGGCGCTCGGCATGGCTACACCTTC,CASSNSGTGGARHGYTF
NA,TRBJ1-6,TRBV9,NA,TGTGCCAGCAGCGTAGGGACAGTTAATTCACCCCTCCACTTT,CASSVGTVNSPLHF
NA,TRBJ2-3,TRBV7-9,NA,TGTGCCAGCGGAGCAGGCAGCACAGATACGCAGTATTTT,CASGAGSTDTQYF
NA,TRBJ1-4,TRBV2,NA,TGTGCCAGCAGTGGGGCAGAGGAAAAACTGTTTTTT,CASSGAEEKLFF
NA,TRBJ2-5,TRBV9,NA,TGTGCCAGCAGCCCGCGAGCCACATTCCTAGAGACCCAGTACTTC,CASSPRATFLETQYF
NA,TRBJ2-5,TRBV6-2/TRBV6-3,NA,TGTGCCAGCAGTCGCAGGGAGCGTGAGACCCAGTACTTC,CASSRRERETQYF
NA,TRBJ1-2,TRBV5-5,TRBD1,TGTGCCAGCAGCTTGGGTATGGACAGGGTCTCTTATGGCTACACCTTC,CASSLGMDRVSYGYTF
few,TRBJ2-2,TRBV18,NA,TGTGCCAGCTCACCAACGAATGTTTACAGCACCGGGGAGCTGTTTTTT,CASSPTNVYSTGELFF
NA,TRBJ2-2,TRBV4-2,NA,TGTGCCAGCAGCCAAGAGGCCGGGGAGCTGTTTTTT,CASSQEAGELFF
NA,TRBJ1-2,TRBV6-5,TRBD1,TGTGCCAGCATGTTTGCAGGGGGCCATGGCTACACCTTC,CASMFAGGHGYTF
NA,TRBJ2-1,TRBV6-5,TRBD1,TGTGCCAGCAGCTGGGACAGATCATACAATGAGCAGTTCTTC,CASSWDRSYNEQFF
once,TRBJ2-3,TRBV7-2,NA,TGTGCCAGCAGCTTAGAAGGGAGATCCCCCGGCACAGATACGCAGTATTTT,CASSLEGRSPGTDTQYF
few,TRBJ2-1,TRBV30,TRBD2,TGTGCCTGGGGGACTAGCAGGTATGAGCAGTTCTTC,CAWGTSRYEQFF
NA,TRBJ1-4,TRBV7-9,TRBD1,TGTGCCAGCAGCGACAAGGGACAGGGAAGTGAAAAACTGTTTTTT,CASSDKGQGSEKLFF
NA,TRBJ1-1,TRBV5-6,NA,TGTGCCAGCAGCTTGGCTGGGGGGCGCGGGGGCACTGAAGCTTTCTTT,CASSLAGGRGGTEAFF
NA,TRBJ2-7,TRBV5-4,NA,TGTGCCAGCAGAGATGGACAGTTAGGTGGGCAGTACTTC,CASRDGQLGGQYF
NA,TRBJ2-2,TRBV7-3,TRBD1,TGTGCCAGCAGCCGTACGCGGACAGGGGCAACCGGGGAGCTGTTTTTT,CASSRTRTGATGELFF